Shown below are 21 T cell receptor beta chains from a single sample sequenced in a study of response to subunit inactivated influenza vaccine. In TCRdb, the RT-PCR reads were re-called with MiXCR into one record per CDR3 protein. The sample holds about 530,000 distinct CDR3 sequences, 12% seen once. Sequences were derived from PBMCs from blood, sampled on the day of vaccination. These receptors came from a man aged 45 to 65 who received an inactivated influenza vaccine.

V gene TRBV5-1 combines with J gene TRBJ1-1; a weak D match, TRBD1 (5 bases). The germline V gene has CDR1 SGHRS and CDR2 YFSETQ. V lost 4 bases and J 0 bases, leaving 10 bases between the germline ends. The CDR3 runs 14 residues. The CDR3, as DNA: TGCGCCAGCAGCACGGGGACGGTGAACACTGAAGCTTTCTTT. Protein product: CASSTGTVNTEAFF.

This clonotype occurred a few times. This chain connects TRBV5-1 to TRBJ2-3; TRBD1 or TRBD2 may be the D gene (5 bases each). Trimming removed 6 bases at V and 6 bases at J, with 20 bases between. Germline loops: CDR1 SGHRS, CDR2 YFSETQ. CDR3 length: 15 amino acids. The CDR3: CASNPGPQKADTQYF. CDR3 coding DNA: TGCGCCAGCAACCCGGGACCCCAGAAGGCGGATACGCAGTATTTT.

This clonotype has at least ten counts. The chain recombines TRBV9 with TRBJ2-2; the match to TRBD2 covers 12 bases. The ends lost 0 bases at V and 5 bases at J; junction bases unmatched: 2. The CDR3 sequence is 16 residues long. The germline V gene has CDR1 SGDLS and CDR2 YYNGEE. As DNA, the CDR3 is TGTGCCAGCAGCGTAGGCCTAGCGGGAGGGACCGGGGAGCTGTTTTTT. This encodes CASSVGLAGGTGELFF.

This clonotype was seen a few times. The J gene is TRBJ2-5, the V gene TRBV29-1; 13 bases are shared with TRBD2. Germline-derived CDR1 and CDR2 are SQVTM and ANQGSEA. V gave up 7 bases and J gave up 5 bases; unmatched junction bases: 10. CDR3 length: 15 residues. Here the CDR3 reads CSAGLGTSGIETQYF. CDR3 nucleotide sequence: TGCAGCGCTGGCCTCGGGACTAGCGGGATCGAGACCCAGTACTTC.

The table lists this clonotype with a count of one. A much larger clone sits a single nucleotide away, making a read error possible. This chain uses TRBV6-1 with TRBJ2-2; D is perhaps TRBD1 (5 bases). Trimming stripped 3 bases from V and 3 bases from J, with 11 bases between. Germline V gene lookup returns CDR1 MNHNS and CDR2 SASEGT. The CDR3 spans 15 residues. CDR3 sequence reads: CASSDYPGYTGELFF. The CDR3 DNA sequence: TGTGCCAGCAGTGACTATCCAGGGTACACCGGGGAGCTGTTTTTT.

This clonotype was seen more than once but under ten times. V gene TRBV7-2 combines with J gene TRBJ2-7; TRBD1 agrees at 8 bases. This CDR3 is built from 14 residues. V was clipped by 6 bases and J by 2 bases; unmatched bases: 6. CDR1 is SGHTA and CDR2 is FQGNSA in the germline V gene. The CDR3 here is CASRETGGTYEQYF. CDR3 bases: TGTGCCAGCAGAGAAACAGGGGGTACCTACGAGCAGTACTTC.

This chain links TRBV6-5 with TRBJ2-3, with 12 positions matching TRBD2. CDR3 length equals 16 residues. The ends lost 2 bases at V and 5 bases at J; junction bases unmatched: 5. The V gene's germline CDR1 is MNHEY and CDR2 SVGAGI. In nucleotides, the CDR3 is TGTGCCAGCAGTTACCCTAGCGGGGGGGCAAAAGATACGCAGTATTTT. This sequence encodes CASSYPSGGAKDTQYF.

Many counts were recorded for this clonotype. The chain recombines TRBV12-3 or TRBV12-4 with TRBJ2-3; TRBD1 matches at 9 bases. The trim removed 6 bases at V and 1 base at J, leaving 11 bases unmatched. The CDR3 has 17 residues. This CDR3 reads CASSPGQGPPRTDTQYF. CDR3 nucleotide sequence: TGTGCCAGCAGCCCGGGACAGGGCCCTCCCCGCACAGATACGCAGTATTTT.

This clonotype was counted a few times. The J gene is TRBJ2-7, the V gene TRBV4-2, with a weak D call TRBD2 (6 bases). V was shortened by 1 base and J by 3 bases, with 10 bases between the two germline ends. This CDR3 has 14 amino acids. Germline V gene sequence: CDR1 LGHNA, CDR2 YNFKEQ. CDR3 bases: TGTGCCAGCAGCCAAGGGAGGGGTGGCTACGAGCAGTACTTC. Amino acids: CASSQGRGGYEQYF.

V usage is TRBV5-1 and J usage is TRBJ2-1; D is possibly TRBD2 (5 bases). Germline CDR1 reads SGHRS; CDR2 reads YFSETQ. The CDR3 loop spans 16 amino acids. The ends were cut back, 0 bases at V and 2 bases at J, with 12 bases in the middle. CDR3: CASSLEGSATYNEQFF. In DNA form, the CDR3 reads TGCGCCAGCAGCTTGGAGGGTAGCGCCACCTACAATGAGCAGTTCTTC.

This clonotype was counted only a few times. The chain uses TRBV10-3 and TRBJ2-2; the D is unclear. The CDR3 extends over 12 amino acids. V dropped 7 bases and J dropped 5 bases, with 8 bases sitting between them. Per the germline V gene, CDR1 is ENHRY and CDR2 is SYGVKD. The CDR3 loop reads CAIMAVTGELFF. For the CDR3, the DNA is TGTGCCATCATGGCGGTAACCGGGGAGCTGTTTTTT.

In its sample, this clonotype was seen a few times. V and J are TRBV12-3 or TRBV12-4 and TRBJ1-1; D unresolved. Deletions cut 4 bases from V and 2 bases from J, with 8 bases between. The CDR3 totals 13 residues. As DNA, the CDR3 is TGTGCCAGCAGTTCAAACAGAAACACTGAAGCTTTCTTT. It yields the protein CASSSNRNTEAFF.

This clonotype came up a few times. The chain couples TRBV20-1 to TRBJ2-5, with no clear D. The CDR3 is 12 amino acids. Germline V gene data show CDR1 as DFQATT and CDR2 as SNEGSKA (reference sequence). V lost 1 base and J 6 bases, leaving 9 bases between the germline ends. CDR3 region: CSARVTGQTQYF. CDR3 coding DNA: TGCAGTGCTAGAGTGACTGGGCAGACCCAGTACTTC.

The genes are TRBV20-1 and TRBJ2-5; the D is unclear. The V gene's germline CDR1 is DFQATT and CDR2 SNEGSKA (reference sequence). Trimming took 5 bases from V and 6 from J, leaving 16 bases between them. CDR3 length: 13 residues. CDR3 sequence (DNA): TGCAGTGCTCCGCACCCCCTTGTGAAGACCCAGTACTTC. Translated: CSAPHPLVKTQYF.

V gene TRBV5-6 combines with J gene TRBJ2-3; 9 positions agree with TRBD2. The CDR3 runs 16 residues. The germline CDR1 and CDR2 sequences are SGHDT and YYEEEE. V dropped 4 bases and J dropped 4; count of bases not matched to a gene: 10. CDR3 sequence reads: CASSPEGTSLADTQYF. The CDR3 bases are TGTGCCAGCAGCCCGGAGGGGACTAGCTTGGCAGATACGCAGTATTTT.

This clonotype has just a few counts. This chain connects TRBV5-1 to TRBJ1-6, with D possibly being TRBD1 (5 bases). Trimming removed 0 bases from V and 5 bases from J, with 12 bases in between. The CDR3 has 16 residues. Germline V gene sequence: CDR1 SGHRS, CDR2 YFSETQ. The chain's CDR3 is CASSLASGADNSPLHF. Written as DNA, the CDR3 is TGCGCCAGCAGCTTGGCGAGTGGGGCCGATAATTCACCCCTCCACTTT. Full variable domain (missing parts from reference TRBV5-1 and TRBJ1-6): KAGVTQTPRYLIKTRGQQVTLSCSPISGHRSVSWYQQTPGQGLQFLFEYFSETQRNKGNFPGRFSGRQFSNSRSEMNVSTLELGDSALYLCASSLASGADNSPLHFGNGTRLTVT.

Regarding this clonotype: A read error may account for a junction end that differs from germline. The rearrangement links TRBV20-1 to TRBJ2-7; D tentatively fits TRBD1 or TRBD2 (5 bases each). The CDR3 is 14 residues long. Per the germline V gene, CDR1 is DFQATT and CDR2 is SNEGSKA (reference sequence). The CDR3 DNA reads TGCAGTGCTCGTAGGACACGGGATGCCTACGAGCAGTCCTTC. Protein product: CSARRTRDAYEQSF.

The chain uses TRBV9 and TRBJ2-7; no definite D call. The V end was cut by 4 bases, the J end by 4 bases, with 18 bases between. CDR1 is SGDLS, CDR2 YYNGEE, per germline. The CDR3 extends over 15 amino acids. For the CDR3, the DNA is TGTGCCAGCAGCCCCTCCGGGTCTCTCCAGTACGAGCAGTACTTC. As protein: CASSPSGSLQYEQYF. Filled out from reference TRBV9 and TRBJ2-7, the complete variable domain reads DSGVTQTPKHLITATGQRVTLRCSPRSGDLSVYWYQQSLDQGLQFLIQYYNGEERAKGNILERFSAQQFPDLHSELNLSSLELGDSALYFCASSPSGSLQYEQYFGPGTRLTVT.

J is TRBJ2-3 and V is TRBV28; 9 nucleotides match TRBD2. The CDR3 runs 16 residues. Germline V gene lookup returns CDR1 MDHEN and CDR2 SYDVKM. J gave up 1 base and V 6 bases, and 8 bases lay outside the gene matches. The CDR3 coding sequence is TGTGCCAGCAGCTCAACCGAGCGGGGGGGCACAGATACGCAGTATTTT. This sequence encodes CASSSTERGGTDTQYF.

This clonotype was recorded a few times. The V and J genes are TRBV5-1 and TRBJ2-2; 15 bases fit TRBD2. The CDR3 is 18 amino acids. The ends lost 4 bases at V and 0 bases at J; junction bases unmatched: 4. Per germline, CDR1 SGHRS and CDR2 YFSETQ. CDR3: CASSKGLAGGSNTGELFF. The CDR3 region has the DNA TGCGCCAGCAGCAAGGGACTAGCGGGAGGATCGAACACCGGGGAGCTGTTTTTT.

The chain employs TRBV7-9 and TRBJ2-2; D unresolved. Germline CDR1 is SEHNR and CDR2 is FQNEAQ (reference sequence). The CDR3 extends over 15 amino acids. The V end was cut by 5 bases, the J end by 2 bases, with 12 bases between. The CDR3 loop reads CASSPPRLNTGELFF. The CDR3 coding sequence is TGTGCCAGCAGCCCCCCAAGGCTAAACACCGGGGAGCTGTTTTTT.